The rows below give T cell receptor beta chains drawn from one sample of a study of T cell responses to AZD1222 COVID-19 vaccine. TCRdb's table, derived via immunoSEQ multiplex PCR, lists solely in-frame clones and lacks some. The sample includes about 100,000 clones, 84% of them seen just once. The sample consisted of peripheral blood, taken on day 0 of AZD1222 vaccination. The receptors here all came from an adult in good health. The CDR3 runs from the conserved cysteine through the conserved F or W. The D gene is left open where the match is weak. Rows give clone size only sometimes, using once, few, many, or a class for an expanded clone.

cdr3_aa: CASSLDYNQPQHF
cdr3_nt: TGTGCCAGCAGCTTAGACTACAATCAGCCCCAGCATTTT
j_call: TRBJ1-5
d_call: NA
v_call: TRBV7-2
clone_size: NA

cdr3_aa: CASSLGRGEKLFF
cdr3_nt: TGTGCCAGCAGTTTGGGTCGAGGTGAAAAACTGTTTTTT
j_call: TRBJ1-4
d_call: NA
v_call: TRBV12-3/TRBV12-4
clone_size: NA

cdr3_aa: CASSPDRGLYGYTF
cdr3_nt: TGCGCCAGCAGCCCGGACAGGGGGCTCTATGGCTACACCTTC
j_call: TRBJ1-2
d_call: TRBD1
v_call: TRBV5-1
clone_size: NA

cdr3_aa: CASSVGRLAGGGTQYF
cdr3_nt: TGTGCCAGCAGCGTAGGGAGACTAGCGGGAGGGGGGACGCAGTATTTT
j_call: TRBJ2-3
d_call: TRBD2
v_call: TRBV9
clone_size: NA

cdr3_aa: CASSVRPSGSYNEQFF
cdr3_nt: TGTGCCAGCAGCGTCAGGCCTTCGGGCTCCTACAATGAGCAGTTCTTC
j_call: TRBJ2-1
d_call: NA
v_call: TRBV7-2
clone_size: NA

cdr3_aa: CASKGTVEKLFF
cdr3_nt: TGTGCCAGCAAAGGGACAGTTGAAAAACTGTTTTTT
j_call: TRBJ1-4
d_call: TRBD1
v_call: TRBV6-5
clone_size: NA

cdr3_aa: CASKPGGTGSYGYTF
cdr3_nt: TGTGCCAGCAAACCGGGGGGGACAGGGAGCTATGGCTACACCTTC
j_call: TRBJ1-2
d_call: TRBD1
v_call: TRBV27
clone_size: once

cdr3_aa: CASGLGGVYDSPLHF
cdr3_nt: TGTGCTAGTGGTTTAGGGGGGGTTTATGACTCACCCCTCCACTTT
j_call: TRBJ1-6
d_call: NA
v_call: TRBV12-5
clone_size: NA

cdr3_aa: CASTLVELLSYEQYF
cdr3_nt: TGTGCCAGTACATTGGTTGAACTGCTTTCCTACGAGCAGTACTTC
j_call: TRBJ2-7
d_call: NA
v_call: TRBV19
clone_size: once

cdr3_aa: CASSPQMNTEAFF
cdr3_nt: TGTGCCAGCAGCCCCCAGATGAACACTGAAGCTTTCTTT
j_call: TRBJ1-1
d_call: NA
v_call: TRBV12-3/TRBV12-4
clone_size: NA

cdr3_aa: CASSLDRTEAFF
cdr3_nt: TGTGCCAGCAGCTTAGACAGAACTGAAGCTTTCTTT
j_call: TRBJ1-1
d_call: NA
v_call: TRBV11-3
clone_size: NA

cdr3_aa: CASSENRVGGVNSPLHF
cdr3_nt: TGTGCCAGCAGTGAAAACAGGGTAGGCGGTGTAAATTCACCCCTCCACTTT
j_call: TRBJ1-6
d_call: NA
v_call: TRBV2
clone_size: NA

cdr3_aa: CASSYSGGSSYEQYF
cdr3_nt: TGCGCCAGCAGCTATTCGGGCGGGAGCTCCTACGAGCAGTACTTC
j_call: TRBJ2-7
d_call: TRBD2
v_call: TRBV5-1
clone_size: NA

cdr3_aa: CASREQGVGELFF
cdr3_nt: TGTGCCAGCAGGGAACAGGGCGTCGGGGAGCTGTTTTTT
j_call: TRBJ2-2
d_call: NA
v_call: TRBV12-3/TRBV12-4
clone_size: once

cdr3_aa: CASRQGKDYGYTF
cdr3_nt: TGTGCCAGCAGACAGGGAAAGGACTATGGCTACACCTTC
j_call: TRBJ1-2
d_call: TRBD1
v_call: TRBV18
clone_size: once

cdr3_aa: CASRVLNEQFF
cdr3_nt: TGTGCCAGCAGGGTGCTCAATGAGCAGTTCTTC
j_call: TRBJ2-1
d_call: NA
v_call: TRBV27
clone_size: NA

cdr3_aa: CASSPTQGSNQPQHF
cdr3_nt: TGTGCCAGCAGTCCGACCCAGGGGAGCAATCAGCCCCAGCATTTT
j_call: TRBJ1-5
d_call: NA
v_call: TRBV6-2/TRBV6-3
clone_size: NA

cdr3_aa: CSVDVTGNEQFF
cdr3_nt: TGCAGCGTTGACGTCACTGGCAATGAGCAGTTCTTC
j_call: TRBJ2-1
d_call: NA
v_call: TRBV29-1
clone_size: NA

cdr3_aa: CASSAQGWNNEQFF
cdr3_nt: TGTGCCAGCAGTGCGCAGGGGTGGAACAATGAGCAGTTCTTC
j_call: TRBJ2-1
d_call: NA
v_call: TRBV6-4
clone_size: NA

cdr3_aa: CASSRGLGRNGELFF
cdr3_nt: TGCGCCAGCAGCCGAGGACTCGGCAGGAACGGGGAGCTGTTTTTT
j_call: TRBJ2-2
d_call: NA
v_call: TRBV4-3
clone_size: NA

cdr3_aa: CASSHSSRVGGSYNSPLHF
cdr3_nt: TGTGCCAGCAGCCACTCATCTAGAGTAGGGGGCTCCTATAATTCACCCCTCCACTTT
j_call: TRBJ1-6
d_call: NA
v_call: TRBV3-1/TRBV3-2
clone_size: NA

cdr3_aa: CSAGESFAKNIQYF
cdr3_nt: TGCAGCGCGGGGGAAAGCTTCGCCAAAAACATTCAGTACTTC
j_call: TRBJ2-4
d_call: NA
v_call: TRBV29-1
clone_size: NA

cdr3_aa: CASSLVNQPQHF
cdr3_nt: TGTGCCAGCAGTTTGGTGAACCAGCCCCAGCATTTT
j_call: TRBJ1-5
d_call: NA
v_call: TRBV28
clone_size: NA

cdr3_aa: CASSPPKGNTEAFF
cdr3_nt: TGCGCCAGCAGCCCCCCGAAGGGTAACACTGAAGCTTTCTTT
j_call: TRBJ1-1
d_call: NA
v_call: TRBV5-1
clone_size: NA

cdr3_aa: CASRMVIAGTEAFF
cdr3_nt: TGTGCCAGTAGGATGGTTATCGCGGGCACTGAAGCTTTCTTT
j_call: TRBJ1-1
d_call: NA
v_call: TRBV19
clone_size: NA

cdr3_aa: CASSKTSGSPYNEQFF
cdr3_nt: TGTGCCAGCAGCAAGACTAGCGGGAGCCCCTACAATGAGCAGTTCTTC
j_call: TRBJ2-1
d_call: TRBD2
v_call: TRBV28
clone_size: NA

cdr3_aa: CASSLGSGSGPGELFF
cdr3_nt: TGTGCCAGCAGTTTAGGTAGCGGGAGCGGTCCCGGGGAGCTGTTTTTT
j_call: TRBJ2-2
d_call: TRBD2
v_call: TRBV28
clone_size: NA

cdr3_aa: CASSSAGDSYEQYF
cdr3_nt: TGTGCCAGCAGTTCAGCGGGAGATTCCTACGAGCAGTACTTC
j_call: TRBJ2-7
d_call: TRBD2
v_call: TRBV27
clone_size: NA

cdr3_aa: CASSPISGRGSYNEQFF
cdr3_nt: TGTGCCAGCAGCCCCATTAGCGGGAGGGGGTCCTACAATGAGCAGTTCTTC
j_call: TRBJ2-1
d_call: TRBD2
v_call: TRBV14
clone_size: NA

cdr3_aa: CASSKYRVGNTEAFF
cdr3_nt: TGTGCCAGCAGTAAATACAGGGTTGGAAACACTGAAGCTTTCTTT
j_call: TRBJ1-1
d_call: NA
v_call: TRBV6-5
clone_size: NA

cdr3_aa: CASTSTGQGYTF
cdr3_nt: TGTGCCAGCACCTCGACGGGGCAAGGCTACACCTTC
j_call: TRBJ1-2
d_call: NA
v_call: TRBV27
clone_size: NA

cdr3_aa: CASSLRQYEQYF
cdr3_nt: TGTGCCAGCAGTTTAAGACAGTACGAGCAGTACTTC
j_call: TRBJ2-7
d_call: NA
v_call: TRBV28
clone_size: NA

cdr3_aa: CASSLGMPGTGAGYTF
cdr3_nt: TGTGCCAGCAGCTTAGGAATGCCCGGGACAGGGGCCGGCTACACCTTC
j_call: TRBJ1-2
d_call: TRBD1
v_call: TRBV7-2
clone_size: NA

cdr3_aa: CASSQDRTGVQPQHF
cdr3_nt: TGCGCCAGCAGCCAAGATCGTACAGGGGTTCAGCCCCAGCATTTT
j_call: TRBJ1-5
d_call: TRBD1
v_call: TRBV4-3
clone_size: NA

cdr3_aa: CASSSKQRAGANVLTF
cdr3_nt: TGTGCCAGCAGCTCGAAACAGAGGGCTGGGGCCAACGTCCTGACTTTC
j_call: TRBJ2-6
d_call: NA
v_call: TRBV7-2
clone_size: NA

cdr3_aa: CASGTDFPYEQYF
cdr3_nt: TGTGCCTCGGGGACCGACTTCCCCTACGAGCAGTACTTC
j_call: TRBJ2-7
d_call: NA
v_call: TRBV10-3
clone_size: once

cdr3_aa: CASSPKTSGVYNEQFF
cdr3_nt: TGTGCCAGCAGCCCAAAGACTAGCGGGGTTTACAATGAGCAGTTCTTC
j_call: TRBJ2-1
d_call: TRBD2
v_call: TRBV7-3
clone_size: NA

cdr3_aa: CASSQDFLGGGKETQYF
cdr3_nt: TGCGCCAGCAGCCAAGATTTTTTAGGTGGGGGTAAAGAGACCCAGTACTTC
j_call: TRBJ2-5
d_call: NA
v_call: TRBV4-3
clone_size: NA

cdr3_aa: CASSVGVGGPVETQYF
cdr3_nt: TGTGCCAGCAGCGTAGGGGTGGGAGGGCCCGTAGAGACCCAGTACTTC
j_call: TRBJ2-5
d_call: TRBD2
v_call: TRBV9
clone_size: once

cdr3_aa: CASSPTRSIANTGELFF
cdr3_nt: TGTGCCAGCTCACCTACTCGTTCAATAGCGAACACCGGGGAGCTGTTTTTT
j_call: TRBJ2-2
d_call: NA
v_call: TRBV18
clone_size: NA

cdr3_aa: CASSLRQDNSPLHF
cdr3_nt: TGTGCCAGCAGCTTACGCCAAGATAATTCACCCCTCCACTTT
j_call: TRBJ1-6
d_call: NA
v_call: TRBV7-2
clone_size: NA

cdr3_aa: CASTTRGGGTEAFF
cdr3_nt: TGTGCCAGCACCACCCGGGGAGGAGGGACTGAAGCTTTCTTT
j_call: TRBJ1-1
d_call: NA
v_call: TRBV11-2
clone_size: NA

cdr3_aa: CASSHVDRTFSGNTIYF
cdr3_nt: TGCGCCAGCAGCCACGTCGACAGGACCTTCTCTGGAAACACCATATATTTT
j_call: TRBJ1-3
d_call: NA
v_call: TRBV4-1
clone_size: NA

cdr3_aa: CSVFGGHLTEAFF
cdr3_nt: TGCAGCGTTTTTGGGGGGCACCTCACTGAAGCTTTCTTT
j_call: TRBJ1-1
d_call: NA
v_call: TRBV29-1
clone_size: NA

cdr3_aa: CASSRDRGTGNTIYF
cdr3_nt: TGTGCCAGCAGCCGGGACAGGGGAACTGGAAACACCATATATTTT
j_call: TRBJ1-3
d_call: TRBD1
v_call: TRBV11-2
clone_size: NA

cdr3_aa: CASSPGGDPRAGELFF
cdr3_nt: TGCGCCAGCAGCCCCGGGGGGGACCCTAGGGCCGGGGAGCTGTTTTTT
j_call: TRBJ2-2
d_call: TRBD2
v_call: TRBV5-1
clone_size: NA

cdr3_aa: CASSKKTGTANTEAFF
cdr3_nt: TGTGCCAGCAGCAAAAAAACCGGGACGGCGAACACTGAAGCTTTCTTT
j_call: TRBJ1-1
d_call: NA
v_call: TRBV21-1
clone_size: NA

cdr3_aa: CASNAGGPRQETQYF
cdr3_nt: TGTGCCAGCAACGCGGGAGGGCCCAGGCAAGAGACCCAGTACTTC
j_call: TRBJ2-5
d_call: TRBD2
v_call: TRBV6-5
clone_size: NA

cdr3_aa: CATSDTLAGGPRETQYF
cdr3_nt: TGTGCCACCAGTGATACACTAGCGGGGGGTCCCAGGGAGACCCAGTACTTC
j_call: TRBJ2-5
d_call: TRBD2
v_call: TRBV24-1
clone_size: NA

cdr3_aa: CASSQGTGGMNEKLFF
cdr3_nt: TGCGCCAGCAGCCAAGGGACAGGGGGCATGAATGAAAAACTGTTTTTT
j_call: TRBJ1-4
d_call: TRBD1
v_call: TRBV4-3
clone_size: NA

cdr3_aa: CASSFGTSGNNEQFF
cdr3_nt: TGCGCCAGCAGCTTCGGGACTAGCGGTAACAATGAGCAGTTCTTC
j_call: TRBJ2-1
d_call: TRBD2
v_call: TRBV5-1
clone_size: NA

cdr3_aa: CASSYVGTEYNEQFF
cdr3_nt: TGTGCCAGCAGTTACGTGGGGACCGAGTACAATGAGCAGTTCTTC
j_call: TRBJ2-1
d_call: NA
v_call: TRBV6-5
clone_size: NA

cdr3_aa: CASGLRGSSYNEQFF
cdr3_nt: TGTGCTAGTGGTTTAAGGGGGAGCTCCTACAATGAGCAGTTCTTC
j_call: TRBJ2-1
d_call: NA
v_call: TRBV12-5
clone_size: NA